Shown below are 7 T cell receptor beta chains from a single sample sequenced in a study of OX40 agonist ivuxolimab in advanced cancers. Clones were read by immunoSEQ multiplex PCR, and TCRdb kept only the in-frame ones, dropping some. The sample yields about 79,000 clones, 88% seen once. The sample here was CD4+ or CD8+ T cells sorted from blood, taken in a trial of the OX40 agonist ivuxolimab. Every receptor here comes from an adult with an advanced solid tumor such as melanoma, head and neck, liver or kidney cancer.

This clone came up once. The V call is TRBV6-1, the J call TRBJ1-5, with D possibly TRBD1 on 5 matching bases. Germline V CDR1 and CDR2: MNHNS, SASEGT. Trimming removed 6 bases from V and 10 bases from J, with 22 bases in between. This CDR3 spans 15 amino acids. DNA for the CDR3: TGTGCCAGCAGAGGGACCGGGGACTTATTTCAACCCCAGCATTTT. Translating it yields CASRGTGDLFQPQHF.

Concerning this clone itself: Other DNA sequences within the sample encode an identical CDR3. This rearrangement joins TRBV7-3 to TRBJ1-5; possible D gene TRBD1, 6 bases. Trimming left V 3 bases short and J 4 bases short, with 7 bases between. Germline V lookup: CDR1 SGHTA, CDR2 FQGTGA. This CDR3 is 13 amino acids long. In DNA, the CDR3 is TGTGCCAGCAGCTTGGACAGTAATCAGCCCCAGCATTTT. It yields the protein CASSLDSNQPQHF.

CDR3 loop: CASSFKQGFSNQPQHF. The CDR3 DNA reads TGTGCCAGCAGTTTTAAACAGGGGTTTAGCAATCAGCCCCAGCATTTT. The V call is TRBV6-7, the J call TRBJ1-5; the match to TRBD1 covers 7 bases. TRBV6-7 is an ORF, with its function uncertain. The CDR3 spans 16 residues. The V gene end was trimmed by 4 bases and the J gene end by 0 bases; junction bases not matched to a gene: 6.

J is TRBJ2-7 and V is TRBV11-1; 7 positions match TRBD2. Germline CDR1 is SGHAT and CDR2 is FQDESV (reference sequence). V shed 0 bases and J 0 bases; nucleotides not matched to a gene: 8. CDR3 length: 17 residues. The chain's CDR3 is CASSLAQSAGISYEQYF. The CDR3 nucleotides read TGTGCCAGCAGCTTAGCGCAGTCAGCGGGAATCTCCTACGAGCAGTACTTC. The full variable domain, rest sourced from reference TRBV11-1 and TRBJ2-7, is EAEVAQSPRYKITEKSQAVAFWCDPISGHATLYWYRQILGQGPELLVQFQDESVVDDSQLPKDRFSAERLKGVDSTLKIQPAELGDSAMYLCASSLAQSAGISYEQYFGPGTRLTVT.

The chain links TRBV6-1 to TRBJ2-5, with unresolved D. Germline lookup yields CDR1 MNHNS and CDR2 SASEGT. This CDR3 region has 12 residues. The ends were cut back, 6 bases at V and 5 bases at J, with 10 bases in the middle. Written as DNA, the CDR3 is TGTGCCAGCAGGGGCTCCGGGGAGACCCAGTACTTC. This sequence encodes CASRGSGETQYF.

The V gene is TRBV2, the J gene TRBJ2-5; the match to TRBD1 covers 7 bases. The CDR3 totals 13 residues. Trimming removed 5 bases from V and 3 bases from J; junction bases left unmatched: 3. CDR1 SNHLY and CDR2 FYNNEI come from the germline V gene. CDR3 nucleotides: TGTGCCAGCAGTAGGGACAGTGAAGAGACCCAGTACTTC. Protein product: CASSRDSEETQYF.

The rearrangement joins TRBV15 to TRBJ2-2; D might be TRBD2 (5 bases). Germline V gives CDR1 LNHNV, CDR2 YYDKDF (reference sequence). CDR3 length: 15 residues. V lost 3 bases, J lost 1 base, and 9 bases lay in between. The CDR3 DNA reads as TGTGCCACCAGCAGCGGGAAAAAGAACACCGGGGAGCTGTTTTTT. As protein: CATSSGKKNTGELFF.